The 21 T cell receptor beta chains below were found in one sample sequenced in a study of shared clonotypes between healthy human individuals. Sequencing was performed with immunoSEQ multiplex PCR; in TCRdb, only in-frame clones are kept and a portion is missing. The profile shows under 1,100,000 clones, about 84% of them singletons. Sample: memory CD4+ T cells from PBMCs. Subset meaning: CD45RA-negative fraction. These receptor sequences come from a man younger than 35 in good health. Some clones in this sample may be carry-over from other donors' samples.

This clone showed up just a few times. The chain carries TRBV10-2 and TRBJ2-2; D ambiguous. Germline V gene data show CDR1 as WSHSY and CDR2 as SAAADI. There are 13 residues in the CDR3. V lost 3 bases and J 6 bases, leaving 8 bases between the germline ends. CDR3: CASSERIAGELFF. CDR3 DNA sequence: TGCGCCAGCAGTGAACGAATTGCCGGGGAGCTGTTTTTT.

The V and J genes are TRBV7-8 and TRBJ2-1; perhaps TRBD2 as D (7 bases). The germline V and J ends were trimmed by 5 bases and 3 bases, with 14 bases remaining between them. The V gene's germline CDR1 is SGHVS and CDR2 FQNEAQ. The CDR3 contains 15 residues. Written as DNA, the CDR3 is TGTGCCAGCAGCCCGAGAGGGGGGGTCTACAATGAGCAGTTCTTC. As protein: CASSPRGGVYNEQFF. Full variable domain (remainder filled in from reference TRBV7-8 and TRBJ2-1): GAGVSQSPRYKVAKRGQDVALRCDPISGHVSLFWYQQALGQGPEFLTYFQNEAQLDKSGLPSDRFFAERPEGSVSTLKIQRTQQEDSAVYLCASSPRGGVYNEQFFGPGTRLTVL.

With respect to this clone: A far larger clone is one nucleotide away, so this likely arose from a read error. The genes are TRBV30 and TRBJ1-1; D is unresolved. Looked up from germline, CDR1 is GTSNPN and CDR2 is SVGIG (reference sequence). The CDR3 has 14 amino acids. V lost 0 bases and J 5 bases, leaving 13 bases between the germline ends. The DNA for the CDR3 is TGTGCCTGGAGTGTATGCGGTTCGATAACTGAAGCTTTCTTT. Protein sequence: CAWSVCGSITEAFF.

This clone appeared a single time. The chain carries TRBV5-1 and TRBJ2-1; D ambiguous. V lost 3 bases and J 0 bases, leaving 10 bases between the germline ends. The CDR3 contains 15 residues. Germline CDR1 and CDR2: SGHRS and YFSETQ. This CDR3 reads CASSSSDSSYNEQFF. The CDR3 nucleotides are TGCGCCAGCAGCTCCTCAGATAGCTCCTACAATGAGCAGTTCTTC. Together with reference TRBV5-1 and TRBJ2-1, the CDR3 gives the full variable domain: KAGVTQTPRYLIKTRGQQVTLSCSPISGHRSVSWYQQTPGQGLQFLFEYFSETQRNKGNFPGRFSGRQFSNSRSEMNVSTLELGDSALYLCASSSSDSSYNEQFFGPGTRLTVL.

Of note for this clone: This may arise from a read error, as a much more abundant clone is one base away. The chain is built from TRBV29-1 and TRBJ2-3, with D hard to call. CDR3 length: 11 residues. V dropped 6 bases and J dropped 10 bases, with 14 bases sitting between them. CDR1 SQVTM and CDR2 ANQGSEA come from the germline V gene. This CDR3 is CSVARLSAQYF. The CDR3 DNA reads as TGCAGCGTAGCAAGGCTTTCGGCGCAGTATTTT.

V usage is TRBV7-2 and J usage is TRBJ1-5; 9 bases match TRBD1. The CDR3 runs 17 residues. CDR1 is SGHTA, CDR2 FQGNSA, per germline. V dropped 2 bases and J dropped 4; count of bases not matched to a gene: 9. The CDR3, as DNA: TGTGCCAGCAGCTTATCCTTGCGGGACAGGGAGAATCAGCCCCAGCATTTT. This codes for CASSLSLRDRENQPQHF.

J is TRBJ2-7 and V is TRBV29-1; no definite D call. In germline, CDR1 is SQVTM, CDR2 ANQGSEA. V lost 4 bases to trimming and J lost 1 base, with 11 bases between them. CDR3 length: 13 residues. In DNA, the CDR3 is TGCAGCGTTGCCGCGCCCGGGTCCTACGAGCAGTACTTC. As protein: CSVAAPGSYEQYF.

This CDR3 is CASSLGDYPQETQYF. The CDR3 coding sequence is TGCGCCAGCAGCTTGGGGGACTACCCCCAAGAGACCCAGTACTTC. V is TRBV5-1 and J is TRBJ2-5; TRBD2 matches at 7 bases. Germline V gene lookup returns CDR1 SGHRS and CDR2 YFSETQ. Unmatched junction bases numbered 3, after V lost 0 bases and J lost 1 base. This CDR3 is built from 15 residues.

The CDR3 DNA reads as TGTGCCAGCAGCGAACCGGGTTTAACGGCCGAGCAGTACTTC. Translated: CASSEPGLTAEQYF. The chain joins TRBV11-1 to TRBJ2-7; the D is unclear. The V and J ends lost 5 bases and 6 bases respectively, with 17 bases between them. The CDR3 is 14 residues long. The germline gives CDR1 SGHAT, CDR2 FQDESV (reference sequence).

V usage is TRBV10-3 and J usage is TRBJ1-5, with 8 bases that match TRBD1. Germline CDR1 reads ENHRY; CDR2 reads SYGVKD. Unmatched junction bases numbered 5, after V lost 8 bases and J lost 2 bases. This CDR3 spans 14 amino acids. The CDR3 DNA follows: TGTGCCATCCAGGCGGACAGGGGCAATCAGCCCCAGCATTTT. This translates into CAIQADRGNQPQHF.

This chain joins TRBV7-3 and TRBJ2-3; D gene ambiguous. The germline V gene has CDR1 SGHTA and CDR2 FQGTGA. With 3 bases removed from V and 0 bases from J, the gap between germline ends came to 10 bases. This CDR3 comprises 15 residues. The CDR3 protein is CASSLRSPSTDTQYF. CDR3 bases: TGTGCCAGCAGCTTGAGATCCCCTAGCACAGATACGCAGTATTTT.

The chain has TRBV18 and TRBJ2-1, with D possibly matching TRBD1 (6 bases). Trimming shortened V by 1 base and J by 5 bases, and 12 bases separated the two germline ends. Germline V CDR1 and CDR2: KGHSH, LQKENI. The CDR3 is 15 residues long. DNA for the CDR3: TGTGCCAGCTCACCACGGACAGCCCCAGACAATGAGCAGTTCTTC. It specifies CASSPRTAPDNEQFF.

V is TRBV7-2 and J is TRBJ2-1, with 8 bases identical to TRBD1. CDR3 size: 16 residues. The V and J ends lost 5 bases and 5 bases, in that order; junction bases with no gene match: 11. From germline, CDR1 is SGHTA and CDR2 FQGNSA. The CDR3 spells CASSKMLGQGNNEQFF. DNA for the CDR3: TGTGCCAGCAGCAAAATGTTAGGACAGGGAAACAATGAGCAGTTCTTC.

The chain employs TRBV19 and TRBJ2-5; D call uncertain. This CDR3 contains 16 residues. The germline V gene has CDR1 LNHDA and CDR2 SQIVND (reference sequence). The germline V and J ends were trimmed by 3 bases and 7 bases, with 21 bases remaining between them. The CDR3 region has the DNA TGTGCCAGTAGTATCTCTTATACAGCCACTGTTGGGACCCAGTACTTC. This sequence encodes CASSISYTATVGTQYF.

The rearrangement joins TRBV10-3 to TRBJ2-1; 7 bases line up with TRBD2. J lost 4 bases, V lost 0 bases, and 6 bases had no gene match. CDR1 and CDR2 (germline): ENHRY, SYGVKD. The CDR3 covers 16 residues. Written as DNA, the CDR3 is TGTGCCATCAGTGAGTCGCGACGGGAGGTATACAATGAGCAGTTCTTC. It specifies CAISESRREVYNEQFF.

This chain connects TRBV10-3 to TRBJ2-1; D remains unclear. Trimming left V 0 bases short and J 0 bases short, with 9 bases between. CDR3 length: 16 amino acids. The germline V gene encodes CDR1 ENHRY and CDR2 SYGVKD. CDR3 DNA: TGTGCCATCAGTGAGTCTCTGTGGAGCTCCTACAATGAGCAGTTCTTC. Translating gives CAISESLWSSYNEQFF.

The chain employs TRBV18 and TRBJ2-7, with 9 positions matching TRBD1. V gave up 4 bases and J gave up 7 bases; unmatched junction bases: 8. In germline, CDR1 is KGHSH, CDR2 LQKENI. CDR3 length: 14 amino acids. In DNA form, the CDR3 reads TGTGCCAGCTCACTAGGACAGGGGCTCGGAGAGCAGTACTTC. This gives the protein CASSLGQGLGEQYF.

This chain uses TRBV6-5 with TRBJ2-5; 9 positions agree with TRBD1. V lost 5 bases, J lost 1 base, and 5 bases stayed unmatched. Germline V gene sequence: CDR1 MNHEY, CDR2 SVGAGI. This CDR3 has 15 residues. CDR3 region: CASSVRDRVQETQYF. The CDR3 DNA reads TGTGCCAGCAGTGTCCGGGACAGGGTCCAAGAGACCCAGTACTTC.

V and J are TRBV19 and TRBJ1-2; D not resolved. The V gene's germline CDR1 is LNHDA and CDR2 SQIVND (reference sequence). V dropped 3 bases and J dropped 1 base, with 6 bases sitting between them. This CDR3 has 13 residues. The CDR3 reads CASSILHNYGYTF. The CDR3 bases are TGTGCCAGTAGTATCCTTCATAACTATGGCTACACCTTC.

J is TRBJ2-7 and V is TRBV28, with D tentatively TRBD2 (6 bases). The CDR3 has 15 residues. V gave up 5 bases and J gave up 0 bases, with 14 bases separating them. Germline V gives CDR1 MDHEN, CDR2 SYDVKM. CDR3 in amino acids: CASSEAGGSSYEQYF. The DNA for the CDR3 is TGTGCCAGCAGTGAGGCCGGAGGGAGCTCCTACGAGCAGTACTTC.

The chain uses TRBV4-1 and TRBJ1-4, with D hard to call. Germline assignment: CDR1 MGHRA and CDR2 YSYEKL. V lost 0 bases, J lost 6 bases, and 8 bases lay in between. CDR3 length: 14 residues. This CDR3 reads CASSQDRWDEKLFF. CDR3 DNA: TGCGCCAGCAGCCAAGATCGCTGGGATGAAAAACTGTTTTTT.